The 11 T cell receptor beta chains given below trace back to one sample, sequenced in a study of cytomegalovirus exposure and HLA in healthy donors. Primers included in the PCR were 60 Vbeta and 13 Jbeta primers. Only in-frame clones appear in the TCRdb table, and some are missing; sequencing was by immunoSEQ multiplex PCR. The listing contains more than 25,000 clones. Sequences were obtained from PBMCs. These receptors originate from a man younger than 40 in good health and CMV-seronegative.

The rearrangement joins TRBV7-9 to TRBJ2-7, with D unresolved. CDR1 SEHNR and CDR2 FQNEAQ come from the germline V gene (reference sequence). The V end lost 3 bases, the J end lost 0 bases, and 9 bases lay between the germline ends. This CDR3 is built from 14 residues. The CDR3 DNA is TGTGCCAGCAGCTTGAGCCAGGACTCCTACGAGCAGTACTTC. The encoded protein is CASSLSQDSYEQYF.

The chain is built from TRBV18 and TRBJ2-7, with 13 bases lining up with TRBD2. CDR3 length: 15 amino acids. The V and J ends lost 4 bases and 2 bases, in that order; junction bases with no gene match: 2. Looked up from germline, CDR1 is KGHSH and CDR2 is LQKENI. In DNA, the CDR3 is TGTGCCAGCTCACGGACTAGCGGGGGAACCTACGAGCAGTACTTC. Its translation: CASSRTSGGTYEQYF.

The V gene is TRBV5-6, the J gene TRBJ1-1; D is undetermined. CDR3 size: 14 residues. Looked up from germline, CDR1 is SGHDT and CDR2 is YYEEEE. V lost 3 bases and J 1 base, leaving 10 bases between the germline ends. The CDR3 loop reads CASSWRTANTEAFF. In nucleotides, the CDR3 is TGTGCCAGCAGCTGGAGGACGGCGAACACTGAAGCTTTCTTT.

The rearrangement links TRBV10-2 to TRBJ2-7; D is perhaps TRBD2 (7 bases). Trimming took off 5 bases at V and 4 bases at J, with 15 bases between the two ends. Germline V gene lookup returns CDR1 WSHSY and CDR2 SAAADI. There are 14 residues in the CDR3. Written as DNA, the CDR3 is TGCGCCAGCAGTCCTGGGGGGGCCCAGTACGAGCAGTACTTC. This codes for CASSPGGAQYEQYF.

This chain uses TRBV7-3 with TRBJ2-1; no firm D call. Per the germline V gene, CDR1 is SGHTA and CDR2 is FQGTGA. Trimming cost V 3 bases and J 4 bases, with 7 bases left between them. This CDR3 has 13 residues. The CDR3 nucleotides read TGTGCCAGCAGCTTGGGCAGTTACAATGAGCAGTTCTTC. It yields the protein CASSLGSYNEQFF. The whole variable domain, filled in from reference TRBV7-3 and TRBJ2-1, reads GAGVSQTPSNKVTEKGKYVELRCDPISGHTALYWYRQSLGQGPEFLIYFQGTGAADDSGLPNDRFFAVRPEGSVSTLKIQRTERGDSAVYLCASSLGSYNEQFFGPGTRLTVL.

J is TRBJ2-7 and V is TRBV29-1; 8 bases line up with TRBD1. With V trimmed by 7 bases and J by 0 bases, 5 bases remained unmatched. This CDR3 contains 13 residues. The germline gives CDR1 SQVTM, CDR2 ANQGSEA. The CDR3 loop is CSGSRGLSYEQYF. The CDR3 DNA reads TGCAGCGGATCCAGGGGGCTCTCCTACGAGCAGTACTTC.

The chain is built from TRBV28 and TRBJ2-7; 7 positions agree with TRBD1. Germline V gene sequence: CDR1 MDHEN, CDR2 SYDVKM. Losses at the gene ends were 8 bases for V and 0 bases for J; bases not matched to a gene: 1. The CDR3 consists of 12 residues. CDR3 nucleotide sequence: TGTGCCAGCGGACAGGTCTCCTACGAGCAGTACTTC. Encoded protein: CASGQVSYEQYF. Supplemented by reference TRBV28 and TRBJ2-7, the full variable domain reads DVKVTQSSRYLVKRTGEKVFLECVQDMDHENMFWYRQDPGLGLRLIYFSYDVKMKEKGDIPEGYSVSREKKERFSLILESASTNQTSMYLCASGQVSYEQYFGPGTRLTVT.

This chain's CDR3 is CASSPLDPRPQHF. DNA for the CDR3: TGTGCCAGTAGTCCCCTAGACCCTCGGCCCCAGCATTTT. V usage is TRBV19 and J usage is TRBJ1-5; no reliable D call. V was cut by 5 bases and J by 9 bases, with 14 bases left in between. This CDR3 has 13 amino acids. Germline CDR1 is LNHDA and CDR2 is SQIVND (reference sequence).

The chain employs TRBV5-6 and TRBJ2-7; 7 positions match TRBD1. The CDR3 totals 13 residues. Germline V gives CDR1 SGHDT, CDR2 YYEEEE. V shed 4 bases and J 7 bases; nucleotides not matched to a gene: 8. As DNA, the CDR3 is TGTGCCAGCAGCCCGACAGGGATCCGGGAGCAGTACTTC. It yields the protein CASSPTGIREQYF.

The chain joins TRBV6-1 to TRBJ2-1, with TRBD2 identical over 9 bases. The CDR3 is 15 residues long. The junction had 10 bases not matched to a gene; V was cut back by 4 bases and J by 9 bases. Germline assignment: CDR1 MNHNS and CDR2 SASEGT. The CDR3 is CASSGRLAEGSEQFF. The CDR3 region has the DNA TGTGCCAGCAGTGGACGACTAGCGGAGGGAAGTGAGCAGTTCTTC.

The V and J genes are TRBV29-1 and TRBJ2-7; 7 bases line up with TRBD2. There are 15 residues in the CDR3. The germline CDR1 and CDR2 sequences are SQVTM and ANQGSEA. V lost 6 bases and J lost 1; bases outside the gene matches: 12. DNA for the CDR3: TGCAGCGTCCTATTCCTAGCGGAGCCTTCCTACGAGCAGTACTTC. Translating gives CSVLFLAEPSYEQYF.